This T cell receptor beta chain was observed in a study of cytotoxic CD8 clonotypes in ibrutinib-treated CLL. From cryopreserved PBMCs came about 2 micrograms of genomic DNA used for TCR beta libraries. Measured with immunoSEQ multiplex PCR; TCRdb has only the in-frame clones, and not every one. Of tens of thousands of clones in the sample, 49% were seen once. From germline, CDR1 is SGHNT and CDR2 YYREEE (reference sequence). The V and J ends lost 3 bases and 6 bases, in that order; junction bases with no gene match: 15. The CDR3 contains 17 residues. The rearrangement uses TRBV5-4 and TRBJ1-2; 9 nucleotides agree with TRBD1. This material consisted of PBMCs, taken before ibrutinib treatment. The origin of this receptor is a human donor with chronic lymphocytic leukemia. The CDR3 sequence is CASSSPDRGPDKNGYTF. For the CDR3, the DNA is TGTGCCAGCAGCTCCCCGGACAGGGGCCCGGACAAAAATGGCTACACCTTC.